The sequence of this TCR beta chain was determined in a study of shared clonotypes between healthy human individuals (dated by TCRdb to between 2020 and 2021). As for the study more broadly: The cohort comprised two women and a few men aged 18 to 49 years. The study deeply sequenced blood TCR repertoires of several healthy adults to estimate repertoire size and the extent of clonotype sharing between individuals. Per donor, leukapheresis produced somewhere between about 0.94 and 9.5 billion PBMCs. To increase sequencing depth and limit assay-specific biases, different laboratories used diverse techniques to prepare libraries and sequence TCR repertoires. For each donor, CD4 naive and CD4 memory were each given three plates, CD8 naive was given two plates, and CD8 memory was given one plate. Findings and caveats that apply to the study as a whole: The small number of donors limited the genetic and exposure-history diversity represented. Compared with non-shared clonotypes, the clonotypes found in all four sorted-subset donors had higher generation probabilities. Pairwise subsampling indicated that sequencing depth was expected to affect the degree of clonotype sharing among donors. Sampling was restricted to blood, and TCR repertoires in tissues likely differ from the TCR repertoires found in blood. Across several donors, about 4.5% of naive CD4, 3.5% of naive CD8, under 2.5% of memory CD4, and under 0.45% of memory CD8 clonotypes were shared. Even with the large sequencing depth, rarefaction of the sorted-subset datasets indicated that sequencing was incomplete. Estimated clonotype richness was generally larger for naive than for memory subsets.

CD8 naive samples were CD45RO-negative cells positively selected for CCR7, giving a CD45RA+CCR7+ population that excluded TemRA cells. The donors were healthy, HIV-negative adults with no recently reported acute infections or vaccinations. All donors were Caucasian adults living in Nashville, Tennessee, USA. Blood was obtained by leukapheresis, after which PBMCs were separated by Ficoll-Histopaque density gradient centrifugation and cryopreserved in liquid nitrogen vapor phase. Purity and quantity of every magnetically sorted T cell population were checked by analytical flow cytometry. Genomic DNA was isolated from each sorted fraction and quantified by UV absorbance on a Nanodrop 2000c. Using the deep immunoSEQ assay, TCR CDR3 regions were amplified from genomic DNA by multiplex PCR. Genomic DNA extracted from each cell subset was distributed evenly over all wells of several immunoSEQ 96-well plates, and each plate served as one replicate. Each replicate PCR for sorted subsets received about 180 ng genomic DNA, equal to 30,000 or so T cell genomes. Purified libraries were measured with a Qubit 3.0 fluorometer, size-checked on a Bioanalyzer 2100, and measured again with the KAPA Library Quantification kit. Every immunoSEQ 96-well plate was sequenced on a separate single-read 150-cycle Illumina NextSeq 550 flow cell. Turning to the authors' computational methods: Because the immunoSEQ output held only junctional sequences and lacked quality scores, the filtering could not match the filtering applied to full-length reads. To assign V/J genes and CDR3, sequences were annotated against IMGT germline references using PyIR, a Python wrapper for IgBLAST v1.9. Reads with weak V/J assignments (E-value above 1e-6), missing CDR3, stop codons, out-of-frame junctions, or ambiguous translated residues were removed. A V3J clonotype was defined by an identical inferred V gene, J gene, and CDR3 amino acid sequence. Percentage overlap between repertoires was calculated by dividing the number of shared unique clonotypes by the size of the smaller repertoire. Repertoire richness was assessed with RTK rarefaction, the Chao1 estimator, and Recon v2.1 estimates of unobserved clonotypes. Generation probabilities were computed with OLGA for all TCRbeta clonotypes obtained by the gDNA method from four donors. TCRdb provides this immuneACCESS table in a form limited to in-frame rearrangements. Some clones are lacking; in checked studies, under half of them reflect an unresolved V gene, and why the rest are absent is not known. That table is the source of V, J and clone size, and D and trimming were worked out from the DNA. This sample gives under 1 million clones in total; about 97% of them show up just once. Under 0.3% of the sample is held by the ten biggest clonotypes.

For this clone: The target of this receptor is not known. The sample holds no much larger clone one base away, and base qualities are not on file.

This receptor was obtained from a man aged 25-40 years in good health. The sequencing input was naive CD8+ T cells sorted from blood. In the paper's terms, the cell subset or site label means: CD45RA+CCR7+.

The sequence in DNA is TGTGCCAGCAGGCCTAGCGGGATCTACAATGAGCAGTTCTTC. Translated, this is CASRPSGIYNEQFF. Rearrangement joined TRBV7-9 to TRBJ2-1; 9 of the junction bases match TRBD2. The germline V gene (reference sequence) yields SEHNR for CDR1 and FQNEAQ for CDR2. Here V drops 6 bases and J drops 3 bases, and the junction holds 3 bases not matched to any gene. The CDR3 numbers 14 residues from cysteine through phenylalanine. Only the CDR3 part of the read is kept: 42 bases, read in frame from the first base. Reference TRBV7-9 and TRBJ2-1 genes cover what lies past the CDR3, so the full variable domain is DTGVSQNPRHKITKRGQNVTFRCDPISEHNRLYWYRQTLGQGPEFLTYFQNEAQLEKSRLLSDRFSAERPKGSFSTLEIQRTEQGDSAMYLCASRPSGIYNEQFFGPGTRLTVL.